This T cell receptor beta chain was retrieved from a study of OX40 agonist ivuxolimab in advanced cancers. The study, taken as a whole, reports: On average, a greater number of expanded clones characterised CD8+ T cells relative to CD4+.

Clones were read by immunoSEQ multiplex PCR, and TCRdb kept only the in-frame ones, dropping some. This sample has fewer than 80,000 clones, with about 90% found just once. As regards this clone: Its cognate antigen is unknown.

This receptor was obtained from an adult with an advanced solid tumor such as melanoma, head and neck, liver or kidney cancer. Sequenced material: CD4+ or CD8+ T cells sorted from blood, taken in a trial of the OX40 agonist ivuxolimab.

As DNA, the CDR3 is TGTGCCAGCAGCCCATGGACAGGGGTATCAACAGATACGCAGTATTTT. Translation gives CASSPWTGVSTDTQYF. V and J are TRBV5-4 and TRBJ2-3, with TRBD1 matching 9 bases. Trimming cost V 4 bases and J 3 bases; bases outside gene matches: 9. Germline assignment: CDR1 SGHNT and CDR2 YYREEE (reference sequence). This CDR3 spans 16 amino acids.